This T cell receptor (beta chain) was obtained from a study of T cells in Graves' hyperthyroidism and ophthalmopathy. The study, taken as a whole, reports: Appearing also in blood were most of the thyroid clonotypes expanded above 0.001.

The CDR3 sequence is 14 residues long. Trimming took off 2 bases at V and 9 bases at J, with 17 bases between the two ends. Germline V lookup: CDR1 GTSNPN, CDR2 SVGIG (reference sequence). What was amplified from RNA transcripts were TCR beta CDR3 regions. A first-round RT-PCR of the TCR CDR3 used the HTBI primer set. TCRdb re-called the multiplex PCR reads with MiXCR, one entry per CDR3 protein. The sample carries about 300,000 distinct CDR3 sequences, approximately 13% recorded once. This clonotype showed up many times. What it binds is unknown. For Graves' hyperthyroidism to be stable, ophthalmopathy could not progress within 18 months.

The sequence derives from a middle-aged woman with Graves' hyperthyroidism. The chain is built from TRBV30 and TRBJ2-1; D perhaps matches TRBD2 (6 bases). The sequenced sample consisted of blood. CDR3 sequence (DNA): TGTGCCTGGAGTTATCTCCTGGGGCGGGGTGAGCAGTTCTTC. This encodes CAWSYLLGRGEQFF.